Listed here are 25 T cell receptor beta chains from one sample, sequenced in a study of CD8+CD57+ T cells in acquired aplastic anemia. Genomic DNA constituted the template upon which TCR beta VDJ and CDR3 profiling was performed. MiXCR, run by TCRdb on the reads, gives a single entry per CDR3 protein. The data contain hundreds of thousands of distinct CDR3 sequences, about 56% of them singletons. Source material: sorted CD4+, CD8+, or CD8+CD57+ T cells (not recorded which) from PBMCs. The receptors derive from a human donor with severe aplastic anemia or a healthy control (not recorded which).

Many counts were recorded for this clonotype. V gene TRBV12-3 or TRBV12-4 combines with J gene TRBJ1-2, with 7 bases matching TRBD1. J gave up 7 bases and V 6 bases, and 5 bases lay outside the gene matches. CDR3 length equals 12 residues. The CDR3 region is CASRQGFGGYTF. DNA of the CDR3: TGTGCCAGCAGACAGGGGTTCGGTGGCTACACCTTC.

This sequence joins TRBV7-2 and TRBJ1-1; possible D gene TRBD1, 6 bases. Germline CDR1 is SGHTA and CDR2 is FQGNSA. This CDR3 has 15 residues. Trimming left V 0 bases short and J 5 bases short, with 13 bases between. CDR3 loop: CASSLAERQGTEAFF. The DNA of the CDR3 is TGTGCCAGCAGCTTAGCGGAGAGGCAGGGGACTGAAGCTTTCTTT.

This chain joins TRBV25-1 and TRBJ2-3; 11 bases line up with TRBD2. The germline V gene encodes CDR1 MGHDK and CDR2 SYGVNS. Trimming removed 2 bases from V and 0 bases from J; junction bases left unmatched: 10. The CDR3 contains 19 residues. This chain's CDR3 is CASSETGTSGLSSTDTQYF. For the CDR3, the DNA is TGTGCCAGCAGTGAAACCGGGACTAGCGGACTCTCTAGCACAGATACGCAGTATTTT.

The chain has TRBV10-3 and TRBJ1-2; possibly TRBD1 for D (5 bases). V was clipped by 3 bases and J by 3 bases, with 20 bases between them. Germline CDR1 ENHRY, CDR2 SYGVKD. CDR3 length equals 17 residues. CDR3 DNA sequence: TGTGCCATCAGTGACCCACGACAATCGGGGCTCGACTATGGCTACACCTTC. It specifies CAISDPRQSGLDYGYTF.

This clonotype showed up just a few times. This rearrangement joins TRBV7-9 to TRBJ2-7; D is perhaps TRBD1 (6 bases). The germline V gene has CDR1 SEHNR and CDR2 FQNEAQ (reference sequence). The CDR3 is 14 amino acids. Trimming pared 1 base from V and 1 base from J, leaving 8 bases between. CDR3 DNA sequence: TGTGCCAGCAGCTTAGTAGGGGGTTCCTACGAGCAGTACTTC. Its protein product is CASSLVGGSYEQYF. Combining the CDR3 with reference TRBV7-9 and TRBJ2-7 gives the whole variable domain DTGVSQNPRHKITKRGQNVTFRCDPISEHNRLYWYRQTLGQGPEFLTYFQNEAQLEKSRLLSDRFSAERPKGSFSTLEIQRTEQGDSAMYLCASSLVGGSYEQYFGPGTRLTVT.

The V gene is TRBV29-1, the J gene TRBJ2-3; possible D gene TRBD1, 6 bases. Trimming took off 4 bases at V and 0 bases at J, with 14 bases between the two ends. The CDR3 sequence is 15 residues long. Germline V gives CDR1 SQVTM, CDR2 ANQGSEA. The CDR3: CSVAPGTYSTDTQYF. The CDR3 DNA sequence: TGCAGCGTTGCCCCTGGGACATATAGCACAGATACGCAGTATTTT.

The chain couples TRBV24-1 to TRBJ2-5; 10 bases are shared with TRBD2. This CDR3 spans 14 amino acids. CDR1 is KGHDR, CDR2 SFDVKD, per germline. V dropped 9 bases and J dropped 4; count of bases not matched to a gene: 7. CDR3 amino acids: CATGPSGSGETQYF. As DNA, the CDR3 is TGTGCCACCGGACCTAGCGGGAGTGGAGAGACCCAGTACTTC.

This clonotype has a handful of counts. Mismatch with germline at one junction end may stem from a read error. The chain carries TRBV7-7 and TRBJ1-3; D is unresolved. Germline V CDR1 and CDR2: SSHAT, FNYEAQ (reference sequence). The CDR3 spans 16 residues. CDR3 residues: CASSLGHFNSGNTIYF. The CDR3 DNA is TGTGCTAGCAGCTTAGGGCACTTTAACTCTGGAAACACCATATATTTT.

Worth noting for this clonotype: At one end, the junction sequence differs from germline, possibly due to a read error. The chain has TRBV19 and TRBJ1-5, with a weak D call TRBD1 (6 bases). The CDR3 is 15 amino acids. Per germline, CDR1 LNHDA and CDR2 SQIVND (reference sequence). The CDR3 reads CASSIGTVSNRPQHF. The CDR3 DNA sequence: TGTGCCAGTAGTATAGGGACAGTGAGCAATCGGCCCCAGCATTTT.

In its sample, this clonotype was seen a few times. V is TRBV15 and J is TRBJ2-6, with D possibly being TRBD1 (5 bases). CDR1 LNHNV and CDR2 YYDKDF come from the germline V gene (reference sequence). V was pared by 5 bases and J by 4 bases, with 9 bases between. The CDR3 has 14 amino acids. In DNA, the CDR3 is TGTGCCACCAGCCCCAGGGCCGGGGCCAACGTCCTGACTTTC. This gives the protein CATSPRAGANVLTF.

The chain joins TRBV11-2 to TRBJ1-4; D may be TRBD1 (5 bases). V dropped 5 bases and J dropped 7 bases, with 11 bases sitting between them. The V gene's germline CDR1 is SGHAT and CDR2 FQNNGV. The CDR3 extends over 13 amino acids. The CDR3, as DNA: TGTGCCAGCAGCAACCTGGGGACTGAAAAACTGTTTTTT. This encodes CASSNLGTEKLFF.

This chain joins TRBV5-5 and TRBJ2-3; a possible D gene is TRBD1 (5 bases). V was shortened by 4 bases and J by 5 bases, with 11 bases between the two germline ends. This CDR3 has 13 amino acids. In germline, CDR1 is SGHKS, CDR2 YYEKEE (reference sequence). CDR3 DNA: TGTGCCAGCAGCCCATCAGACAGAGATACGCAGTATTTT. Its protein is CASSPSDRDTQYF.

The chain joins TRBV7-9 to TRBJ2-3, with TRBD2 matching over 7 bases. With 2 bases clipped from V and 3 bases from J, the junction kept 5 bases outside the gene matches. Germline V gives CDR1 SEHNR, CDR2 FQNEAQ (reference sequence). The CDR3 sequence is 15 residues long. The CDR3 here is CASSLNSGVTDTQYF. CDR3 bases: TGTGCCAGCAGCTTAAACAGCGGGGTGACAGATACGCAGTATTTT.

DNA of the CDR3: TGTGCCAGCAGCTTAGCCTGGGGGGATTCACCCCTCCACTTT. It yields the protein CASSLAWGDSPLHF. V usage is TRBV5-4 and J usage is TRBJ1-6; D perhaps matches TRBD1 (5 bases). CDR1 is SGHNT and CDR2 is YYREEE in the germline V gene (reference sequence). The CDR3 length is 14 residues. V was trimmed by 2 bases and J by 8 bases, leaving 11 bases between them.

With regard to this clonotype: A junction boundary mismatches the germline segment, possibly from a read error. V gene TRBV7-9 combines with J gene TRBJ2-7, with TRBD2 matching over 7 bases. This CDR3 comprises 15 residues. Germline V gene lookup returns CDR1 SEHNR and CDR2 FQNEAQ (reference sequence). CDR3 coding DNA: TGTGCCAACAGCCCCCAAAAAGCGGGGACCTACGAGCAGTACTTC. Translating gives CANSPQKAGTYEQYF. Full variable domain (rest looked up from reference TRBV7-9 and TRBJ2-7): DTGVSQNPRHKITKRGQNVTFRCDPISEHNRLYWYRQTLGQGPEFLTYFQNEAQLEKSRLLSDRFSAERPKGSFSTLEIQRTEQGDSAMYLCANSPQKAGTYEQYFGPGTRLTVT.

This clonotype was seen once. The chain is built from TRBV14 and TRBJ1-1; D uncertain. Between the trimmed V and J ends, which lost 0 bases and 4 bases, there was a span of 15 bases. The CDR3 contains 16 residues. Germline assignment: CDR1 SGHDN and CDR2 FVKESK. CDR3 sequence reads: CASSQDDHHFGTEAFF. Here the CDR3 DNA reads TGTGCCAGCAGCCAAGATGATCACCACTTCGGCACTGAAGCTTTCTTT.

There are many counts of this clonotype. The chain uses TRBV15 and TRBJ2-1, with TRBD1 as a possible D gene (5 bases). The germline gives CDR1 LNHNV, CDR2 YYDKDF (reference sequence). This CDR3 has 15 residues. V was cut by 0 bases and J by 7 bases, with 13 bases left in between. CDR3: CATSRDSGQTNEQFF. The CDR3 region has the DNA TGTGCCACCAGCAGAGATTCAGGGCAGACTAATGAGCAGTTCTTC.

The sample holds many counts of this clonotype. The chain uses TRBV19 and TRBJ1-1, with D unclear. The CDR3 covers 14 residues. The V gene's germline CDR1 is LNHDA and CDR2 SQIVND (reference sequence). The germline V and J ends were trimmed by 1 base and 0 bases, with 6 bases remaining between them. The CDR3 loop reads CASSIAIMNTEAFF. The CDR3 coding sequence is TGTGCCAGTAGTATAGCAATTATGAACACTGAAGCTTTCTTT.

The rearrangement joins TRBV11-2 to TRBJ2-7; the match to TRBD2 covers 10 bases. J gave up 2 bases and V 2 bases, and 3 bases lay outside the gene matches. The CDR3 runs 15 residues. Looked up from germline, CDR1 is SGHAT and CDR2 is FQNNGV. Here the CDR3 DNA reads TGTGCCAGCAGCTTACTAGCGGGGGATACCTACGAGCAGTACTTC. Translated, it gives CASSLLAGDTYEQYF.

The chain employs TRBV7-2 and TRBJ2-7, with no clear D. The V gene's germline CDR1 is SGHTA and CDR2 FQGNSA. V lost 1 base, J lost 7 bases, and 8 bases lay in between. The CDR3 consists of 12 residues. CDR3 sequence reads: CASSLDAAEQYF. The CDR3 coding sequence is TGTGCCAGCAGCTTAGATGCAGCGGAGCAGTACTTC.

This clonotype occurred a few times. A much larger clone lies one base from this, so it may be a read error. The chain combines TRBV5-1 with TRBJ2-2, with D perhaps TRBD2 (6 bases). The CDR3 runs 16 residues. Trimming cost V 0 bases and J 6 bases, with 15 bases left between them. CDR1 is SGHRS and CDR2 is YFSETQ in the germline V gene. In nucleotides, the CDR3 is TGCGCCAGCAGCTTGGAGGGACGGGGGTTTCCCGGGGAGCTGTTTTTT. Translation: CASSLEGRGFPGELFF.

The rearrangement links TRBV6-1 to TRBJ2-6; TRBD1 aligns across 7 bases. Trimming cost V 7 bases and J 3 bases; bases outside gene matches: 9. CDR1 MNHNS and CDR2 SASEGT come from the germline V gene. The CDR3 spans 16 residues. The CDR3 is CASIRGGSNGANVLTF. CDR3 in DNA: TGTGCCAGCATCAGAGGGGGCTCTAATGGGGCCAACGTCCTGACTTTC.

This clonotype was observed a handful of times. Without the conserved terminal phenylalanine or tryptophan, this CDR3 likely stems from a read error. The CDR3 DNA follows: TGTGCCAGCAGCGGGGGGACAGATACGCAGTATTCT. Protein: CASSGGTDTQYS. The chain is built from TRBV5-4 and TRBJ2-3; TRBD2 might be the D (6 bases). The germline V gene encodes CDR1 SGHNT and CDR2 YYREEE (reference sequence). The V end was cut by 4 bases, the J end by 3 bases, with 6 bases between. The CDR3 loop spans 12 amino acids.

V gene TRBV20-1 combines with J gene TRBJ1-5; no clear D gene. V was clipped by 3 bases and J by 1 base, with 7 bases between them. This CDR3 is 13 amino acids long. Germline loops: CDR1 DFQATT, CDR2 SNEGSKA (reference sequence). The CDR3 sequence is CSASFGSNQPQHF. The CDR3 DNA reads TGCAGTGCTAGTTTCGGAAGCAATCAGCCCCAGCATTTT.

The chain carries TRBV20-1 and TRBJ2-3; 11 bases map to TRBD2. V trimming: 5 bases; J trimming: 2 bases; junction bases outside the gene matches: 6. Germline CDR1 reads DFQATT; CDR2 reads SNEGSKA (reference sequence). The CDR3 runs 15 residues. Here the CDR3 reads CSAWGLAVPTDTQYF. CDR3 DNA sequence: TGCAGTGCTTGGGGACTAGCGGTTCCCACAGATACGCAGTATTTT.